Presented here are 28 T cell receptor beta chains from one specimen sequenced in a study of CD8 T cells in ankylosing spondylitis. TCRdb reanalysed the 5' RACE reads using MiXCR and keeps one entry per CDR3 protein. The profile shows roughly 230,000 distinct CDR3 sequences, about 11% of them singletons. Sequenced: blood, either unsorted or a sorted T cell fraction (not recorded which). These receptors were taken from a male donor with ankylosing spondylitis or in good health (not recorded which).

This clonotype was counted at least ten times. The gene calls are TRBV12-3 or TRBV12-4 and TRBJ2-5, with 14 nucleotides matching TRBD2. CDR3 size: 15 residues. V lost 6 bases to trimming and J lost 5 bases; unmatched junction nucleotides: 5. CDR3 sequence (DNA): TGTGCCAGCAGCCGGGGGACTAGCGGGAGTGAGACCCAGTACTTC. Protein: CASSRGTSGSETQYF.

This clonotype was counted many times. This chain joins TRBV29-1 and TRBJ1-1; D unresolved. Between the trimmed V and J ends, which lost 5 bases and 1 base, there was a span of 5 bases. Germline CDR1 reads SQVTM; CDR2 reads ANQGSEA. The CDR3 loop spans 11 amino acids. The CDR3 spells CSVLANTEAFF. CDR3 nucleotides: TGCAGCGTTCTCGCGAACACTGAAGCTTTCTTT.

A few counts support this clonotype. The CDR3 DNA follows: TGTGCCAGCAGCCAAGAAGCCGGGCCAACCGAGCAGTACTTC. It is translated as CASSQEAGPTEQYF. The chain links TRBV3-1 to TRBJ2-7, with D uncertain. The CDR3 is made up of 14 amino acids. Trimming cost V 0 bases and J 6 bases, with 12 bases left between them. CDR1 LGHDT and CDR2 YNNKEL come from the germline V gene (reference sequence).

In its sample, this clonotype was seen many times. CDR3 loop: CATSSYLTGIQETQYF. CDR3 coding DNA: TGTGCCACCAGCTCTTATCTGACAGGAATCCAAGAGACCCAGTACTTC. The chain employs TRBV15 and TRBJ2-5; the D gene is possibly TRBD1 (6 bases). The V gene lost 5 bases and the J gene lost 1 base, with 17 bases spanning the gap. Germline V gene lookup returns CDR1 LNHNV and CDR2 YYDKDF (reference sequence). CDR3 length: 16 amino acids.

This clonotype showed up many times. The V call is TRBV10-3, the J call TRBJ2-1, with 10 bases that match TRBD2. V gave up 9 bases and J gave up 5 bases; unmatched junction bases: 4. The CDR3 has 13 residues. Germline CDR1 is ENHRY and CDR2 is SYGVKD. CDR3 amino acids: CAILAGSDNEQFF. CDR3 nucleotides: TGTGCCATACTAGCGGGGTCTGACAATGAGCAGTTCTTC.

This clonotype was seen a handful of times. The chain combines TRBV5-1 with TRBJ2-1; perhaps TRBD2 as D (6 bases). This CDR3 contains 13 residues. V shed 0 bases and J shed 8 bases, with 9 bases lying between them. The germline V gene has CDR1 SGHRS and CDR2 YFSETQ. The CDR3: CASSLGPGDEQFF. The CDR3 bases are TGCGCCAGCAGCTTGGGGCCGGGAGATGAGCAGTTCTTC.

The V gene is TRBV6-1, the J gene TRBJ2-1; 7 nucleotides align to TRBD2. V gave up 0 bases and J gave up 1 base; unmatched junction bases: 3. Germline CDR1 is MNHNS and CDR2 is SASEGT. The CDR3 is 16 residues long. CDR3 sequence (DNA): TGTGCCAGCAGTGAAGCCTGGCGGGAGTCCTACAATGAGCAGTTCTTC. Protein: CASSEAWRESYNEQFF.

This clonotype was detected many times. The rearrangement uses TRBV20-1 and TRBJ2-1; D is unclear. Germline V gene lookup returns CDR1 DFQATT and CDR2 SNEGSKA (reference sequence). CDR3 length: 14 amino acids. The V end lost 3 bases, the J end lost 0 bases, and 9 bases lay between the germline ends. CDR3 coding DNA: TGCAGTGCTAGGAAGGTTAGCTCCTACAATGAGCAGTTCTTC. It encodes CSARKVSSYNEQFF.

This clonotype was seen many times. The genes are TRBV19 and TRBJ1-2; no definite D call. The CDR3 has 14 residues. Trimming stripped 5 bases from V and 3 bases from J, with 13 bases between. Germline CDR1 is LNHDA and CDR2 is SQIVND (reference sequence). CDR3 nucleotide sequence: TGTGCCAGTAGTTTACCCGGGGTTTACTATGGCTACACCTTC. Its protein product is CASSLPGVYYGYTF.

This clonotype was seen many times. V gene TRBV20-1 combines with J gene TRBJ2-2; possible D gene TRBD2, 5 bases. V lost 1 base, J lost 8 bases, and 14 bases lay in between. The germline V gene encodes CDR1 DFQATT and CDR2 SNEGSKA (reference sequence). The CDR3 is 14 residues long. The DNA for the CDR3 is TGCAGTGCTAGAGTACTCGGAGGTTCGGGGGAGCTGTTTTTT. Its translation is CSARVLGGSGELFF.

This clonotype was found a few times. The rearrangement links TRBV10-3 to TRBJ2-5; possibly TRBD1 for D (5 bases). With 8 bases removed from V and 4 bases from J, the gap between germline ends came to 17 bases. Looked up from germline, CDR1 is ENHRY and CDR2 is SYGVKD. The CDR3 runs 14 residues. The CDR3 nucleotides are TGTGCCATCTCCTTTACCCAGGGAAGAGAGACCCAGTACTTC. The encoded protein is CAISFTQGRETQYF.

In regard to this clonotype: This sequence may be a read error, since a much larger clone differs from it by one base. The rearrangement uses TRBV3-1 and TRBJ2-5; D remains unclear. This CDR3 has 16 residues. Germline V gene lookup returns CDR1 LGHDT and CDR2 YNNKEL (reference sequence). Trimming cost V 1 base and J 4 bases, with 16 bases left between them. The CDR3, as DNA: TGTGCCAGCAGCCAAGGGGTCTCATTACCTAGAGAGACCCAGTACTTC. This translates into CASSQGVSLPRETQYF.

V and J are TRBV4-1 and TRBJ2-1, with 8 bases lining up with TRBD2. The CDR3 runs to 19 residues. V shed 1 base, J shed 8 bases, and the junction held 19 bases outside the gene matches. CDR1 is MGHRA and CDR2 is YSYEKL in the germline V gene. The CDR3 here is CASSQGTLAGRGTADEQFF. The CDR3 DNA follows: TGCGCCAGCAGCCAAGGAACCTTAGCGGGACGGGGGACGGCCGATGAGCAGTTCTTC.

The chain combines TRBV5-1 with TRBJ2-1; D ambiguous. This CDR3 is 13 amino acids long. Germline assignment: CDR1 SGHRS and CDR2 YFSETQ. The V end lost 2 bases, the J end lost 4 bases, and 7 bases lay between the germline ends. The CDR3: CASSFTDYNEQFF. CDR3 nucleotides: TGCGCCAGCAGCTTCACCGATTACAATGAGCAGTTCTTC.

The sample holds many counts of this clonotype. The gene calls are TRBV10-1 and TRBJ2-7; D is unclear. Germline-derived CDR1 and CDR2 are WNHNN and SYGVQD (reference sequence). V was trimmed by 4 bases and J by 6 bases, leaving 13 bases between them. CDR3 length: 13 residues. The CDR3 region has the DNA TGCGCCAGCAGTGGCTCTAGTGATCCCGAGCAGTACTTC. Its translation is CASSGSSDPEQYF.

This clonotype was detected many times. The gene calls are TRBV5-1 and TRBJ2-1, with 8 nucleotides matching TRBD1. CDR3 length: 16 amino acids. The ends lost 3 bases at V and 2 bases at J; junction bases unmatched: 7. CDR1 SGHRS and CDR2 YFSETQ come from the germline V gene. CDR3 DNA: TGCGCCAGCAGCTGGGCAGGGGGCTCCCCCTACAATGAGCAGTTCTTC. Its translation is CASSWAGGSPYNEQFF.

This chain connects TRBV2 to TRBJ2-3; no clear D. This CDR3 has 12 amino acids. Trimming removed 3 bases at V and 8 bases at J, with 9 bases between. In germline, CDR1 is SNHLY, CDR2 FYNNEI. The CDR3 nucleotides read TGTGCCAGCAGTGAGGGTCTCCGTACGCAGTATTTT. Translating it yields CASSEGLRTQYF.

This clonotype was detected ten times or more. The chain is built from TRBV20-1 and TRBJ1-3; D perhaps matches TRBD1 (6 bases). The CDR3 contains 16 residues. Germline V gene data show CDR1 as DFQATT and CDR2 as SNEGSKA (reference sequence). The V end lost 5 bases, the J end lost 0 bases, and 17 bases lay between the germline ends. The CDR3 DNA reads as TGCAGTGCTGGGAGGGGGACCGCAAGCTCTGGAAACACCATATATTTT. Its protein product is CSAGRGTASSGNTIYF.

The V gene is TRBV20-1, the J gene TRBJ1-6, with D tentatively TRBD1 (5 bases). Germline CDR1 and CDR2: DFQATT and SNEGSKA (reference sequence). V shed 0 bases and J shed 0 bases, with 9 bases lying between them. There are 16 residues in the CDR3. CDR3 protein: CSARDRDSSYNSPLHF. For the CDR3, the DNA is TGCAGTGCTAGAGATCGCGACAGCTCCTATAATTCACCCCTCCACTTT.

The J gene is TRBJ1-1, the V gene TRBV6-2 or TRBV6-3, with D uncertain. The V gene lost 5 bases and the J gene lost 7 bases, with 8 bases spanning the gap. The CDR3 has 11 amino acids. Germline V gene sequence: CDR1 MNHEY, CDR2 SVGEGT. CDR3 coding DNA: TGTGCCAGCAGTGACCGGATTGAAGCTTTCTTT. Encoded protein: CASSDRIEAFF.

This clonotype was observed many times. The chain employs TRBV5-1 and TRBJ2-1; D is ambiguous. The CDR3 is 16 amino acids. Trimming cost V 2 bases and J 0 bases, with 12 bases left between them. Germline values: CDR1 SGHRS, CDR2 YFSETQ. The CDR3 reads CASSLVAASSYNEQFF. In DNA form, the CDR3 reads TGCGCCAGCAGCTTAGTAGCCGCGAGCTCCTACAATGAGCAGTTCTTC. The full variable domain, with the rest looked up from reference TRBV5-1 and TRBJ2-1, is KAGVTQTPRYLIKTRGQQVTLSCSPISGHRSVSWYQQTPGQGLQFLFEYFSETQRNKGNFPGRFSGRQFSNSRSEMNVSTLELGDSALYLCASSLVAASSYNEQFFGPGTRLTVL.

The rearrangement uses TRBV10-3 and TRBJ2-3; D is unresolved. The CDR3 has 13 residues. Germline V CDR1 and CDR2: ENHRY, SYGVKD. V was shortened by 3 bases and J by 4 bases, with 8 bases between the two germline ends. The CDR3 here is CAISDMAPDTQYF. CDR3 sequence (DNA): TGTGCCATCAGTGATATGGCACCAGATACGCAGTATTTT.

The chain links TRBV7-9 to TRBJ2-5; 7 nucleotides align to TRBD1. V lost 4 bases and J lost 4; bases outside the gene matches: 6. Germline V gives CDR1 SEHNR, CDR2 FQNEAQ (reference sequence). CDR3 size: 14 residues. The DNA of the CDR3 is TGTGCCAGCAGCTCGACAGGGTTAGGAGAGACCCAGTACTTC. Its translation is CASSSTGLGETQYF.

This clonotype has a count of ten or more. The rearrangement uses TRBV30 and TRBJ2-3; D not certain. V was trimmed by 8 bases and J by 6 bases, leaving 12 bases between them. Germline V gene data show CDR1 as GTSNPN and CDR2 as SVGIG (reference sequence). This CDR3 has 11 residues. CDR3 residues: CARTARDTQYF. The DNA for the CDR3 is TGTGCCCGGACCGCACGGGATACGCAGTATTTT. Supplemented by reference TRBV30 and TRBJ2-3, the full variable domain reads SQTIHQWPATLVQPVGSPLSLECTVEGTSNPNLYWYRQAAGRGLQLLFYSVGIGQISSEVPQNLSASRPQDRQFILSSKKLLLSDSGFYLCARTARDTQYFGPGTRLTVL.

In this sample, this clonotype turned up a few times. The V and J genes are TRBV19 and TRBJ2-1; 15 bases line up with TRBD2. In germline, CDR1 is LNHDA, CDR2 SQIVND (reference sequence). The junction had 8 bases not matched to a gene; V was cut back by 5 bases and J by 9 bases. CDR3 length: 16 amino acids. The DNA for the CDR3 is TGTGCCAGTAGTTCCCGGACTAGCGGGAGGGACAGTGAGCAGTTCTTC. Amino acid sequence: CASSSRTSGRDSEQFF.

This clonotype has a count of ten or more. This chain joins TRBV11-2 and TRBJ2-2, with D maybe TRBD2 (6 bases). Trimming pared 2 bases from V and 8 bases from J, leaving 15 bases between. The CDR3 has 15 amino acids. CDR1 SGHAT and CDR2 FQNNGV come from the germline V gene. The CDR3 spells CASSLRTGENGELFF. CDR3 in DNA: TGTGCCAGCAGCTTAAGGACGGGGGAAAATGGGGAGCTGTTTTTT.

This clonotype showed up many times. This chain joins TRBV5-1 and TRBJ2-7; weak D call: TRBD2 (5 bases). Trimming cost V 4 bases and J 3 bases, with 14 bases left between them. This CDR3 has 14 residues. CDR1 is SGHRS, CDR2 YFSETQ, per germline. The CDR3 region has the DNA TGCGCCAGCAGCCTAGGACGTGAGGGCTACGAGCAGTACTTC. It translates to CASSLGREGYEQYF. The full variable domain, rest sourced from reference TRBV5-1 and TRBJ2-7, is KAGVTQTPRYLIKTRGQQVTLSCSPISGHRSVSWYQQTPGQGLQFLFEYFSETQRNKGNFPGRFSGRQFSNSRSEMNVSTLELGDSALYLCASSLGREGYEQYFGPGTRLTVT.

This clonotype was recorded at least ten times. This chain links TRBV5-1 with TRBJ1-1; 10 nucleotides line up with TRBD1. The germline CDR1 and CDR2 sequences are SGHRS and YFSETQ. V shed 4 bases, J shed 1 base, and the junction held 4 bases outside the gene matches. The CDR3 totals 15 residues. The CDR3, as DNA: TGCGCCAGCAGCACAGGGGACAGGGGGAACACTGAAGCTTTCTTT. Its translation is CASSTGDRGNTEAFF.